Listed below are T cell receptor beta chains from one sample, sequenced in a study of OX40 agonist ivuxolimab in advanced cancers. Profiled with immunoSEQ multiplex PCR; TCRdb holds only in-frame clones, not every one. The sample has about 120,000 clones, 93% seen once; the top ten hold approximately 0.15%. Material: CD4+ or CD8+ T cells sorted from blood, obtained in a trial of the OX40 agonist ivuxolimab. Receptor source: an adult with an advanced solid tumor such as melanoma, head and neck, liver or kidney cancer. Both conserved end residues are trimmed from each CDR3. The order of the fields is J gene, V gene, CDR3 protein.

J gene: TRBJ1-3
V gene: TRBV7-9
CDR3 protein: ASSRQQGLTGNTIY

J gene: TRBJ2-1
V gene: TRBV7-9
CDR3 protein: ASSLSLAGNEQF

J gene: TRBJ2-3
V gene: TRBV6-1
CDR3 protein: ASRGSITDTQY

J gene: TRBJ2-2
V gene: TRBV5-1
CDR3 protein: ASSSGQGWGTGELF

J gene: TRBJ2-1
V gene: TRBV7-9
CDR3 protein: ASSFAGTGVNEQF

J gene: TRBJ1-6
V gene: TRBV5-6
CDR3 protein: ASSFRGYNSPLH

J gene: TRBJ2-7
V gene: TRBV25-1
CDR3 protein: ASRGTVSYEQY

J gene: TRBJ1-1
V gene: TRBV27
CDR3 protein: ASRGTGETEAF

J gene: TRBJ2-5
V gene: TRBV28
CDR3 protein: ASSLSRQARGETQY

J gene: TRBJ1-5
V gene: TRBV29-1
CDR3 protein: SVIWLPGQPQH

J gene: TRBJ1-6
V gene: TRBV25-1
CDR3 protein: ASSDFPGQGQSPLH

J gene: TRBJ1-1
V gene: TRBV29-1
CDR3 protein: SVDVQGANTEAF

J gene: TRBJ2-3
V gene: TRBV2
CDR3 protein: ASILGGARSDTQY

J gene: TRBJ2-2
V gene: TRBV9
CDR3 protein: ASSPRGGTDGELF

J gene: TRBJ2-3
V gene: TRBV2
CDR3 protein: ASRPQGVDTQY

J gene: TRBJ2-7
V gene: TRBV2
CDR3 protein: ASSWADYEQY

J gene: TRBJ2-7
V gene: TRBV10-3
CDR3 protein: AINPTGTSGTYEQY

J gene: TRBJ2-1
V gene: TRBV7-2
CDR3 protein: ASSLVGFEKQF

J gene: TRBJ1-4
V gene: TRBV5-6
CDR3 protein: ASSLASVEEKLF

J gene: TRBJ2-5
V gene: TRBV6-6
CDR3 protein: ASSYPRREGQETQY

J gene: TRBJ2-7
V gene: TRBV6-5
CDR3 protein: ASRARGTSGYEQY

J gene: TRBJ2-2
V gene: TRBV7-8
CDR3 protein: ASSLEGTGTSGELF

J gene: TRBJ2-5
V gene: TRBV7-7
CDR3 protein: ASSWTGGDKETQY

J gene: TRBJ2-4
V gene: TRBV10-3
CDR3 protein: AIRPADGGFGDIQY

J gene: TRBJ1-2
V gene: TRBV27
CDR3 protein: ATPRGSNYGYT

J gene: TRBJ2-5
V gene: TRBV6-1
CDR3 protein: ASTVRGHETQY

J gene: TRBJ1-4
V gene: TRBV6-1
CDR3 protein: ASSEVGTEKLF

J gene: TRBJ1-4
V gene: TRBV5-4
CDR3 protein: ASSFRTGVPHNEKLF

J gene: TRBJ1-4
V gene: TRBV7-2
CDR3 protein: ASSHYREGEKLF

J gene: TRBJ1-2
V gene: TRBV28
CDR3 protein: ATLNQKGANYGYT

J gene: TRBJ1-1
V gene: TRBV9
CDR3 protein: ASSAKTGRDEAF

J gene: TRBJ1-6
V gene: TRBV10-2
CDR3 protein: ASSELSQINSPLH

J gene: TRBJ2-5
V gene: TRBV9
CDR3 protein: ASSTSVVETQY

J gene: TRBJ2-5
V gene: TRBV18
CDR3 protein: ASSPPEIRETQY

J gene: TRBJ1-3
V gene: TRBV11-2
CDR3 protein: ASSPTWGGSGNTIY

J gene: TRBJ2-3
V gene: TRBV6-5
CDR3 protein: ASNPLGGLGDTQY

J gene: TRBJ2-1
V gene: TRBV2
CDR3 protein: ASSLEDFSSYNEQF

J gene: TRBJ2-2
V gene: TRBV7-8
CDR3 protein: ASSPVLAGANTGELF

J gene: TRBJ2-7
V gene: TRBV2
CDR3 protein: ASRGGTAQAYEQY

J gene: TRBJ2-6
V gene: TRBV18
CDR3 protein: ASSPGMGSGANVLT

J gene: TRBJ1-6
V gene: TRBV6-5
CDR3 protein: ASTGGAENSPLH

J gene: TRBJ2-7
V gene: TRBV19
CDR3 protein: ASRRTGPYEQY

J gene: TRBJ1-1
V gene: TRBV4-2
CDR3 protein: ASSTGTRPTEAF

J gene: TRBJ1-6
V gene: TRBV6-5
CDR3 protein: ASSYDRGDNSPLH

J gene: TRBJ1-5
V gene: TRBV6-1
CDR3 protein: ASSFQPNQPQH

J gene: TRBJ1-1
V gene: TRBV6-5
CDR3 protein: ASVPSTANTEAF

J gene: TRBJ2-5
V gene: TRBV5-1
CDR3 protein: ASSSMDRGETQY

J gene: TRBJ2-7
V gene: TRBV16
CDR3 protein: ASSQYLVGDEQY

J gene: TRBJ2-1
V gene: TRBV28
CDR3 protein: ASTSLRSEQF

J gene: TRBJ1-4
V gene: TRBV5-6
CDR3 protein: ASSLEPTNEKLF

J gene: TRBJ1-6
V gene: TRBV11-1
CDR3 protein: ASSKDRRNNSPLH

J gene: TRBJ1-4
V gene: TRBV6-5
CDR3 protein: ASTTSWGIGEKLF

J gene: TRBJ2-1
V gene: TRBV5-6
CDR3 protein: ATTDRANEQF

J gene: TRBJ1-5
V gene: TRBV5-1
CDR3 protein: ASSTTGENQPQH

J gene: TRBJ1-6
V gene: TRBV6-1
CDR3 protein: ASSALTGAQNSPLH